This paragraph covers one T cell receptor (beta chain) sequence. This entry comes from a study of cytomegalovirus exposure and HLA in healthy donors. PCR amplification relied on 60 Vbeta primers (plus 13 Jbeta primers). The assay was immunoSEQ multiplex PCR, and TCRdb's table has in-frame clones only and misses some. The sample lists 30,000 to 35,000 clones; more than 65% were seen once. V lost 0 bases to trimming and J lost 7 bases; unmatched junction nucleotides: 5. The CDR3 totals 15 residues. Germline lookup yields CDR1 SGHRS and CDR2 YFSETQ. Sequencing was carried out using PBMCs. The rearrangement uses TRBV5-1 and TRBJ1-3; the match to TRBD1 covers 9 bases. This TCR came from a young woman in good health and CMV-seronegative. CDR3 nucleotides: TGCGCCAGCAGCTTGGATCGACAGGGGGGCAACACCATATATTTT. Residues: CASSLDRQGGNTIYF.